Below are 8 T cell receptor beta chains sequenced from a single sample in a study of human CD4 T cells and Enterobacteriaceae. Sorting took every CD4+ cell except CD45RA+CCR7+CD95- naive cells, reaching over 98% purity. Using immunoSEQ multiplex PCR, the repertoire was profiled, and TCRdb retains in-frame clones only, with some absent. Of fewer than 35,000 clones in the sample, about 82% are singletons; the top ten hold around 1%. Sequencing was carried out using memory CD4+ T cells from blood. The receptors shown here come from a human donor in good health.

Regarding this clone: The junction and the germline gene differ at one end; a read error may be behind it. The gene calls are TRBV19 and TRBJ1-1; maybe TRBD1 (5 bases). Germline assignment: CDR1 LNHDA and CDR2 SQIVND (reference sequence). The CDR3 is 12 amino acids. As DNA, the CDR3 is TGTGCCAGTACCCCCACCGGGACTGGAGCTTTCTTT. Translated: CASTPTGTGAFF. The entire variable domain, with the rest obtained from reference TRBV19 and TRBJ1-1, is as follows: DGGITQSPKYLFRKEGQNVTLSCEQNLNHDAMYWYRQDPGQGLRLIYYSQIVNDFQKGDIAEGYSVSREKKESFPLTVTSAQKNPTAFYLCASTPTGTGAFFGQGTRLTVV.

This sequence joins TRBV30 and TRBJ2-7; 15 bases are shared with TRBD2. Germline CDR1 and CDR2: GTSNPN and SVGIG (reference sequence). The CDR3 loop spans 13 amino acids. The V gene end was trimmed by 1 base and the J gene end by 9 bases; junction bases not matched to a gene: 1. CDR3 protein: CAWSGTSGRVQYF. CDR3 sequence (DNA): TGTGCCTGGAGTGGGACTAGCGGGAGGGTGCAGTACTTC.

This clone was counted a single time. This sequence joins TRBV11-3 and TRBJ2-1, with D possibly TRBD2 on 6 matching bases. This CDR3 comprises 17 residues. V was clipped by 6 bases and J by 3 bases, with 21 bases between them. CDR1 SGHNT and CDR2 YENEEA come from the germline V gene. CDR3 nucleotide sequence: TGTGCCAGCAGACTAGAAGACGAGACTAGTGACTACAATGAGCAGTTCTTC. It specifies CASRLEDETSDYNEQFF.

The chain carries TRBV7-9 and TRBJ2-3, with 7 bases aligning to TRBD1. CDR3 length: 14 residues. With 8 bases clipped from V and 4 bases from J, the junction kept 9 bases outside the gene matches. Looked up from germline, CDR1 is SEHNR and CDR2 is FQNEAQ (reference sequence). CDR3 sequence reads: CASRDRVFADTQYF. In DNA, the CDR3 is TGTGCCAGCCGTGACAGGGTTTTTGCAGATACGCAGTATTTT.

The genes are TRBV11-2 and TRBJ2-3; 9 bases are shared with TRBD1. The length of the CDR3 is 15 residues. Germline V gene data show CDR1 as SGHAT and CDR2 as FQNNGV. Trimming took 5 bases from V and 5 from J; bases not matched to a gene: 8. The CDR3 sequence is CASSRITGGQDTQYF. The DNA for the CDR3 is TGTGCCAGCAGCAGAATCACAGGGGGCCAAGATACGCAGTATTTT.

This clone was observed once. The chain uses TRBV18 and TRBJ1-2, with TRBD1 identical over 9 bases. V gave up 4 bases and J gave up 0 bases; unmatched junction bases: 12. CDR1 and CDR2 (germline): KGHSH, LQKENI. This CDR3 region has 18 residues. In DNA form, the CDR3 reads TGTGCCAGCTCACGATATTCCGGGACAGGGAATACTAACTATGGCTACACCTTC. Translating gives CASSRYSGTGNTNYGYTF.

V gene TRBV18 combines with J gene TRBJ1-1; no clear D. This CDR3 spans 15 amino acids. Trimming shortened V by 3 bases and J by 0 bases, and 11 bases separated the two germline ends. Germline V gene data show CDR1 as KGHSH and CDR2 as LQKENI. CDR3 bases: TGTGCCAGCTCACCGAGATCTGGGGTGAACACTGAAGCTTTCTTT. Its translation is CASSPRSGVNTEAFF.

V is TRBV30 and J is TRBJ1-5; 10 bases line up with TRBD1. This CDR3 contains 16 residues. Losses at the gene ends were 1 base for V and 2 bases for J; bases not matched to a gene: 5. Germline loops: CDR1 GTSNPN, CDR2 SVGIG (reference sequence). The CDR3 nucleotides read TGTGCCTGGAGTGGTTCCGGGACAGGGGGCAATCAGCCCCAGCATTTT. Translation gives CAWSGSGTGGNQPQHF.